These T cell receptor beta chains were read from a single sample in a study of cytomegalovirus exposure and HLA in healthy donors. Method: immunoSEQ multiplex PCR; TCRdb's copy keeps in-frame clones and lacks some. This repertoire shows about 240,000 clones, roughly 86% found once; its top ten account for 0.95% to 1.5%. The sequencing sample was made of PBMCs. The receptors come from a woman in her 30s in good health and CMV-seropositive. CDR3s include the opening cysteine and the closing phenylalanine or tryptophan. D genes are given only for firm matches. Clone size appears in some rows only: once, few, many, or a class for an expanded clone.

abundance,v_gene,d_gene,j_gene,CDR3aa,CDR3nt
-,TRBV19,-,TRBJ1-1,CASSIFRANTEAFF,TGTGCCAGTAGTATTTTCAGGGCGAACACTGAAGCTTTCTTT
-,TRBV9,-,TRBJ2-5,CASSAGFPGGTQYF,TGTGCCAGCAGTGCCGGTTTCCCAGGAGGGACCCAGTACTTC
-,TRBV18,-,TRBJ2-2,CASSPVSGELFF,TGTGCCAGCTCACCAGTATCCGGGGAGCTGTTTTTT
-,TRBV6-5,TRBD1,TRBJ1-2,CASSPDRGYGYTF,TGTGCCAGCAGCCCGGACAGGGGGTACGGCTACACCTTC
-,TRBV29-1,-,TRBJ2-1,CSVESPGKNEQFF,TGCAGCGTTGAAAGCCCAGGCAAGAATGAGCAGTTCTTC
-,TRBV27,-,TRBJ1-2,CASSVARDYGYTF,TGTGCCAGCAGTGTCGCCAGGGACTATGGCTACACCTTC
-,TRBV6-1,-,TRBJ1-1,CASSEGQIRNTEAFF,TGTGCCAGCAGCGAAGGACAGATCCGGAACACTGAAGCTTTCTTT
-,TRBV7-9,-,TRBJ1-1,CASSARVQTGFLKNTEAFF,TGTGCCAGCAGCGCCCGAGTTCAAACAGGGTTCTTGAAGAACACTGAAGCTTTCTTT
-,TRBV5-5,-,TRBJ1-5,CASSLFRGINQPQHF,TGTGCCAGCAGCTTGTTCAGGGGAATCAATCAGCCCCAGCATTTT
-,TRBV27,TRBD2,TRBJ2-5,CASGRGGDLAGGQETQYF,TGTGCCAGCGGTCGGGGAGGGGATCTAGCGGGAGGGCAAGAGACCCAGTACTTC
-,TRBV5-4,TRBD1,TRBJ1-1,CASSFTTGGNTEAFF,TGTGCCAGCAGCTTCACGACAGGGGGTAACACTGAAGCTTTCTTT
few,TRBV5-6,TRBD2,TRBJ2-3,CASSLSGTIDLGDTQYF,TGTGCCAGCAGCTTGAGCGGGACTATCGATTTGGGAGATACGCAGTATTTT
-,TRBV2,-,TRBJ2-1,CASKDFGPAYNEQFF,TGTGCCAGCAAGGACTTTGGTCCAGCCTACAATGAGCAGTTCTTC
-,TRBV11-3,-,TRBJ1-3,CASSFEGTGRSGNTIYF,TGTGCCAGCAGCTTTGAGGGTACCGGACGGTCTGGAAACACCATATATTTT
-,TRBV30,-,TRBJ2-7,CAWKQSSYEQYF,TGTGCCTGGAAACAAAGCTCCTACGAGCAGTACTTC
-,TRBV27,TRBD1,TRBJ1-2,CASSLQGANYGYTF,TGTGCCAGCAGTTTGCAGGGGGCGAACTATGGCTACACCTTC
once,TRBV5-1,-,TRBJ2-2,CASSLDRRNPTGELFF,TGCGCCAGCAGCTTGGATCGGAGAAACCCCACCGGGGAGCTGTTTTTT
once,TRBV27,TRBD2,TRBJ2-1,CASSSILGGEYNEQFF,TGTGCCAGCAGCTCTATCCTGGGGGGGGAATACAATGAGCAGTTCTTC
-,TRBV11-2,-,TRBJ2-7,CASSLAIGTINYEQYF,TGTGCCAGCAGCTTAGCTATCGGGACAATAAACTACGAGCAGTACTTC
once,TRBV27,-,TRBJ2-7,CASSFGGREQYF,TGTGCCAGCAGTTTCGGGGGAAGGGAGCAGTACTTC
-,TRBV7-9,-,TRBJ2-7,CASSLDSWREQYF,TGTGCCAGCAGTTTGGACAGTTGGCGGGAGCAGTACTTC
-,TRBV5-6,TRBD1,TRBJ2-7,CASSWTGSYEQYF,TGTGCCAGCAGCTGGACAGGGTCCTACGAGCAGTACTTC
-,TRBV30,TRBD1,TRBJ1-1,CACAGEGQGSEAFF,TGTGCCTGCGCCGGGGAGGGACAGGGGTCTGAAGCTTTCTTT
-,TRBV29-1,TRBD2,TRBJ2-1,CSVLAEREGSNEQFF,TGCAGCGTACTAGCCGAGCGGGAGGGTTCCAATGAGCAGTTCTTC
few,TRBV2,-,TRBJ1-1,CASSVISEAFF,TGTGCCAGCAGTGTTATAAGCGAAGCTTTCTTT
-,TRBV7-8,-,TRBJ2-7,CASSLVSAGADEQYF,TGTGCCAGCAGCTTAGTTTCCGCAGGGGCTGACGAGCAGTACTTC
-,TRBV7-8,-,TRBJ1-3,CASSLVGYSGNTIYF,TGTGCCAGCAGCTTAGTGGGCTACTCTGGAAACACCATATATTTT
many,TRBV7-8,-,TRBJ2-5,CASSLVLGARETQYF,TGTGCCAGCAGCTTAGTATTGGGGGCGAGAGAGACCCAGTACTTC
-,TRBV5-1,TRBD2,TRBJ2-1,CASSSGTSGSGEQFF,TGCGCCAGCAGCTCCGGGACTAGCGGGAGTGGTGAGCAGTTCTTC
-,TRBV30,-,TRBJ1-2,CAWTLRPRMEEGYTF,TGTGCCTGGACTCTTAGGCCACGGATGGAGGAGGGCTACACCTTC
-,TRBV6-5,-,TRBJ2-5,CASSSRGRETQYF,TGTGCCAGCAGCTCACGGGGGAGGGAGACCCAGTACTTC
-,TRBV5-4,-,TRBJ1-1,CASSLTPQGITEAFF,TGTGCCAGCAGCCTAACACCGCAGGGGATCACTGAAGCTTTCTTT
-,TRBV7-8,TRBD2,TRBJ2-1,CASSLGGGVAGGYNEQFF,TGTGCCAGCAGCTTAGGCGGGGGGGTAGCGGGGGGTTACAATGAGCAGTTCTTC
-,TRBV11-1,TRBD1,TRBJ2-7,CASSRRTGGNEQYF,TGTGCCAGCAGCCGAAGGACAGGGGGCAATGAGCAGTACTTC
-,TRBV10-1,-,TRBJ2-3,CASSESGGTDTQYF,TGCGCCAGCAGTGAGTCAGGCGGGACAGATACGCAGTATTTT
few,TRBV7-2,-,TRBJ2-1,CASSFFEEQFF,TGTGCCAGCAGCTTTTTCGAGGAGCAGTTCTTC
once,TRBV18,-,TRBJ1-3,CASSPFETVLSGNTIYF,TGTGCCAGCTCACCCTTCGAAACAGTCCTCTCTGGAAACACCATATATTTT
-,TRBV9,TRBD2,TRBJ2-7,CASSPGTSDTGNEQYF,TGTGCCAGCAGCCCCGGGACTAGCGATACGGGCAACGAGCAGTACTTC
-,TRBV27,TRBD1,TRBJ2-7,CASSLSWGTGSSYEQYF,TGTGCCAGCAGTTTATCCTGGGGGACAGGGTCATCCTACGAGCAGTACTTC
-,TRBV5-1,TRBD2,TRBJ2-5,CASSLEATSGTYQETQYF,TGCGCCAGCAGCTTGGAGGCCACTAGCGGGACGTACCAAGAGACCCAGTACTTC
-,TRBV6-5,TRBD2,TRBJ2-7,CASRTSGSYEQYF,TGTGCCAGCAGGACTAGCGGGTCCTACGAGCAGTACTTC
-,TRBV28,-,TRBJ2-7,CASSLATSGAYEQYF,TGTGCCAGCAGTTTAGCGACTAGTGGAGCGTACGAGCAGTACTTC
-,TRBV5-1,-,TRBJ1-3,CASSSDNSGNTIYF,TGCGCCAGCAGCTCCGACAACTCTGGAAACACCATATATTTT
-,TRBV5-4,-,TRBJ2-1,CASSLGYYNEQFF,TGTGCCAGCAGCTTGGGCTATTACAATGAGCAGTTCTTC
-,TRBV5-5,TRBD1,TRBJ2-7,CASSFGTGFLEQYF,TGTGCCAGCAGCTTTGGGACAGGGTTTCTTGAGCAGTACTTC
-,TRBV12-5,-,TRBJ2-3,CASGSRLGTDTQYF,TGTGCTAGTGGTTCTCGACTTGGCACAGATACGCAGTATTTT